The 5 T cell receptor beta chains presented below share a single source sample, sequenced in a study of human T cells and chemical hapten exposure. From the RACE reads, TCRdb called clonotypes with MiXCR, one entry per CDR3 protein. The sample records about 270,000 distinct CDR3 sequences, around 7% being singletons. Specified time point: pre-sensitization, week 0. The sample's treatment: therapeutic diphenylcyclopropenone sensitization with weekly scalp DPC. The input for sequencing was whole blood, taken in connection with sensitization to the hapten diphenylcyclopropenone (DPC). These receptors were taken from a man aged 18 to 29 with alopecia areata. Some clones in this sample may be carry-over from other donors' samples.

The rearrangement links TRBV6-5 to TRBJ2-7, with TRBD1 matching 7 bases. The germline V gene has CDR1 MNHEY and CDR2 SVGAGI. The CDR3 is 13 amino acids. V trimming: 6 bases; J trimming: 1 base; junction bases outside the gene matches: 3. CDR3 sequence: CASRLDRSYEQYF. CDR3 coding DNA: TGTGCCAGCAGGCTGGACAGGTCCTACGAGCAGTACTTC.

There are a few counts of this clonotype. The V gene is TRBV7-9, the J gene TRBJ1-4, with 7 bases fitting TRBD1. The CDR3 runs 16 residues. Germline loops: CDR1 SEHNR, CDR2 FQNEAQ (reference sequence). With V trimmed by 2 bases and J by 2 bases, 5 bases remained unmatched. The CDR3 reads CASSLPTGRTNEKLFF. CDR3 nucleotide sequence: TGTGCCAGCAGCTTACCGACAGGGAGGACTAATGAAAAACTGTTTTTT.

This clonotype was seen ten or more times. This chain connects TRBV6-5 to TRBJ2-7; D is perhaps TRBD1 (6 bases). The CDR3 sequence is 15 residues long. Trimming cost V 5 bases and J 0 bases, with 14 bases left between them. Germline V gene lookup returns CDR1 MNHEY and CDR2 SVGAGI. DNA for the CDR3: TGTGCCAGCAGTCTCGGGACATTAAGCTCCTACGAGCAGTACTTC. Translated: CASSLGTLSSYEQYF.

The chain couples TRBV6-2 or TRBV6-3 to TRBJ2-3; D remains ambiguous. Per the germline V gene, CDR1 is MNHEY and CDR2 is SVGEGT. The CDR3 loop spans 12 amino acids. The V end was cut by 5 bases, the J end by 8 bases, with 11 bases between. This chain's CDR3 is CASSRPVGTQYF. CDR3 coding DNA: TGTGCCAGCAGTCGACCGGTCGGTACGCAGTATTTT.

A few counts support this clonotype. The chain employs TRBV20-1 and TRBJ1-2; a weak D match, TRBD1 (5 bases). Germline loops: CDR1 DFQATT, CDR2 SNEGSKA (reference sequence). Deletions cut 1 base from V and 4 bases from J, with 13 bases between. The CDR3 runs to 14 residues. The CDR3 DNA reads as TGCAGTGCTAGAGGGACCAGGGACTCCTATGGCTACACCTTC. It is translated as CSARGTRDSYGYTF.